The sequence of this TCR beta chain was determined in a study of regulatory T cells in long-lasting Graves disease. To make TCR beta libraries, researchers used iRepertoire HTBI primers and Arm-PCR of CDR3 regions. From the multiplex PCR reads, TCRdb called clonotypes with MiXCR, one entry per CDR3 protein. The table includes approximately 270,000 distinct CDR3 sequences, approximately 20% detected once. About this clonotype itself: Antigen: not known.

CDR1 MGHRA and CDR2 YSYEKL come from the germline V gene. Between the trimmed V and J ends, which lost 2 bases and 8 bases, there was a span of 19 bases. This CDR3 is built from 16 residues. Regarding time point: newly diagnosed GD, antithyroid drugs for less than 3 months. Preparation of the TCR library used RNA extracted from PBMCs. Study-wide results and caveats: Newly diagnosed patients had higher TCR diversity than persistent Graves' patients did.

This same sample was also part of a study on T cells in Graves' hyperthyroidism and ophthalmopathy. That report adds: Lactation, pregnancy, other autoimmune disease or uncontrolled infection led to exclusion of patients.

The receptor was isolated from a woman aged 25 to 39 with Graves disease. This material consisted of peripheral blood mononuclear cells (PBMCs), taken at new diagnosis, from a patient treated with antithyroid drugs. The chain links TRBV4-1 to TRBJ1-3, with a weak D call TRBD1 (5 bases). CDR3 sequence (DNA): TGCGCCAGCAGCCAAAACGGTGGCAGGGAGGTTGACACCATATATTTT. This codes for CASSQNGGREVDTIYF.